What follows are 21 T cell receptor beta chains derived from one specimen sequenced in a study of technical replicates of blood from a handful of donors. The assay was immunoSEQ multiplex PCR, and TCRdb's table has in-frame clones only and misses some. The repertoire holds tens of thousands of clones, with roughly 88% as singletons. The sequencing sample was made of PBMCs. These receptors came from a human donor in good health. Some clones in this sample may be carry-over from other donors' samples.

This clone was found a few times. For the CDR3, the DNA is TGTGCCAACAGGTGGACTAGCGAGACCTACGAGCAGTACTTC. It is translated as CANRWTSETYEQYF. J is TRBJ2-7 and V is TRBV2; 9 positions match TRBD2. The length of the CDR3 is 14 residues. The germline CDR1 and CDR2 sequences are SNHLY and FYNNEI. Unmatched junction bases numbered 9, after V lost 10 bases and J lost 2 bases.

The chain employs TRBV4-1 and TRBJ2-7, with 7 bases fitting TRBD1. The CDR3 covers 15 residues. Trimming at V came to 1 base and at J to 6 bases, leaving 9 bases not matched to a gene. Germline V gives CDR1 MGHRA, CDR2 YSYEKL. CDR3 sequence: CASSQVTDREFEQYF. The CDR3 coding sequence is TGCGCCAGCAGCCAAGTAACCGACAGGGAGTTCGAGCAGTACTTC.

This sequence joins TRBV7-9 and TRBJ2-7, with D possibly matching TRBD1 (6 bases). The germline gives CDR1 SEHNR, CDR2 FQNEAQ (reference sequence). The CDR3 covers 16 residues. Trimming removed 5 bases from V and 0 bases from J, with 17 bases in between. CDR3 residues: CASSQTTGQSSYEQYF. DNA of the CDR3: TGTGCCAGCAGCCAAACCACCGGACAGAGCTCCTACGAGCAGTACTTC.

V and J are TRBV10-3 and TRBJ2-7; D is unresolved. The CDR3 length is 11 residues. CDR1 is ENHRY and CDR2 is SYGVKD in the germline V gene. V was trimmed by 7 bases and J by 5 bases, leaving 9 bases between them. CDR3 bases: TGTGCCATCACCGTAAACAACGAGCAGTACTTC. Amino acid sequence: CAITVNNEQYF.

The CDR3 here is CASNQRQAYNEQFF. The CDR3 bases are TGTGCCAGCAACCAGAGACAGGCCTACAATGAGCAGTTCTTC. This chain joins TRBV7-9 and TRBJ2-1; possible D gene TRBD1, 6 bases. CDR3 length equals 14 residues. Per the germline V gene, CDR1 is SEHNR and CDR2 is FQNEAQ (reference sequence). Trimming took off 7 bases at V and 2 bases at J, with 12 bases between the two ends.

The rearrangement links TRBV7-2 to TRBJ2-7, with 8 bases aligning to TRBD2. The germline V gene encodes CDR1 SGHTA and CDR2 FQGNSA. The CDR3 has 16 residues. V trimming: 5 bases; J trimming: 7 bases; junction bases outside the gene matches: 16. The CDR3 loop is CASSPRGGTRLGEQYF. In DNA, the CDR3 is TGTGCCAGCAGCCCACGGGGGGGGACCAGATTGGGTGAGCAGTACTTC.

The chain links TRBV14 to TRBJ2-5, with D tentatively TRBD2 (7 bases). From germline, CDR1 is SGHDN and CDR2 FVKESK. V dropped 0 bases and J dropped 5 bases, with 13 bases sitting between them. This CDR3 region has 15 residues. CDR3 sequence: CASSQDLRGPETQYF. In nucleotides, the CDR3 is TGTGCCAGCAGCCAAGATTTGCGGGGGCCGGAGACCCAGTACTTC. Full variable domain (remainder filled in from reference TRBV14 and TRBJ2-5): EAGVTQFPSHSVIEKGQTVTLRCDPISGHDNLYWYRRVMGKEIKFLLHFVKESKQDESGMPNNRFLAERTGGTYSTLKVQPAELEDSGVYFCASSQDLRGPETQYFGPGTRLLVL.

This clone was recorded once. The chain carries TRBV6-5 and TRBJ1-2; D might be TRBD1 (5 bases). CDR1 MNHEY and CDR2 SVGAGI come from the germline V gene. The CDR3 has 13 amino acids. V lost 2 bases and J lost 8, with 12 bases in between. Written as DNA, the CDR3 is TGTGCCAGCAGTTACCCAGGGAATCGGGGCTACACCTTC. It encodes CASSYPGNRGYTF.

This chain uses TRBV2 with TRBJ2-7; perhaps TRBD1 as D (6 bases). V shed 8 bases and J shed 3 bases, with 8 bases lying between them. The V gene's germline CDR1 is SNHLY and CDR2 FYNNEI. CDR3 length: 11 residues. The DNA of the CDR3 is TGTGCCAGCGGACAGTTCTACGAGCAGTACTTC. Its translation is CASGQFYEQYF.

This rearrangement joins TRBV9 to TRBJ2-2; 7 bases match TRBD1. In germline, CDR1 is SGDLS, CDR2 YYNGEE. This CDR3 has 14 amino acids. V lost 4 bases, J lost 4 bases, and 4 bases stayed unmatched. Here the CDR3 DNA reads TGTGCCAGCAGCAGACAGGGACCCACCGGGGAGCTGTTTTTT. Translating gives CASSRQGPTGELFF.

The chain links TRBV5-1 to TRBJ1-4; 7 bases align to TRBD1. This CDR3 spans 13 amino acids. The germline V gene has CDR1 SGHRS and CDR2 YFSETQ. The junction had 5 bases not matched to a gene; V was cut back by 4 bases and J by 8 bases. The CDR3: CASSNTQGEKLFF. CDR3 nucleotides: TGCGCCAGCAGCAATACACAGGGGGAAAAACTGTTTTTT. The whole variable domain, filled in from reference TRBV5-1 and TRBJ1-4, reads KAGVTQTPRYLIKTRGQQVTLSCSPISGHRSVSWYQQTPGQGLQFLFEYFSETQRNKGNFPGRFSGRQFSNSRSEMNVSTLELGDSALYLCASSNTQGEKLFFGSGTQLSVL.

The rearrangement joins TRBV11-3 to TRBJ2-7; the D is unclear. The V and J ends lost 1 base and 1 base respectively, with 11 bases between them. The CDR3 has 15 amino acids. Germline-derived CDR1 and CDR2 are SGHNT and YENEEA. As DNA, the CDR3 is TGTGCCAGCAGCTTAGTGTTATGCCAGTCCTACGAGCAGTACTTC. Translating it yields CASSLVLCQSYEQYF. The whole variable domain, filled in from reference TRBV11-3 and TRBJ2-7, reads EAGVVQSPRYKIIEKKQPVAFWCNPISGHNTLYWYLQNLGQGPELLIRYENEEAVDDSQLPKDRFSAERLKGVDSTLKIQPAELGDSAVYLCASSLVLCQSYEQYFGPGTRLTVT.

The genes are TRBV5-4 and TRBJ2-1; the match to TRBD1 covers 9 bases. Looked up from germline, CDR1 is SGHNT and CDR2 is YYREEE (reference sequence). CDR3 length: 15 amino acids. J was trimmed by 7 bases and V by 4 bases; bases with no gene match: 9. The DNA of the CDR3 is TGTGCCAGCAGCCCTGGGGGACAGGGAAGGAATGAGCAGTTCTTC. This sequence encodes CASSPGGQGRNEQFF.

The V gene is TRBV2, the J gene TRBJ1-2; D might be TRBD1 (6 bases). Between the trimmed V and J ends, which lost 6 bases and 2 bases, there was a span of 10 bases. CDR3 length: 13 amino acids. The V gene's germline CDR1 is SNHLY and CDR2 FYNNEI. The DNA of the CDR3 is TGTGCCAGCAGGCCGGACAGCAACTATGGCTACACCTTC. As protein: CASRPDSNYGYTF.

This chain links TRBV7-2 with TRBJ2-2, with 7 bases matching TRBD2. Trimming at V came to 2 bases and at J to 6 bases, leaving 6 bases not matched to a gene. Germline V gene lookup returns CDR1 SGHTA and CDR2 FQGNSA. This CDR3 is 15 amino acids long. CDR3 coding DNA: TGTGCCAGCAGCTTAATCGGAACTAGCGCCGGGGAGCTGTTTTTT. It translates to CASSLIGTSAGELFF.

The chain carries TRBV7-8 and TRBJ1-4; the D is unclear. The CDR3 spans 15 residues. V was trimmed by 4 bases and J by 5 bases, leaving 14 bases between them. The germline gives CDR1 SGHVS, CDR2 FQNEAQ. The CDR3 sequence is CASSSLAVGNEKLFF. The CDR3 nucleotides are TGTGCCAGCAGCTCCTTGGCGGTTGGGAATGAAAAACTGTTTTTT. The full variable domain, in which reference TRBV7-8 and TRBJ1-4 provide the parts outside the CDR3, is GAGVSQSPRYKVAKRGQDVALRCDPISGHVSLFWYQQALGQGPEFLTYFQNEAQLDKSGLPSDRFFAERPEGSVSTLKIQRTQQEDSAVYLCASSSLAVGNEKLFFGSGTQLSVL.

This clone was seen a single time. The chain links TRBV27 to TRBJ2-6; D possibly corresponds to TRBD1 (6 bases). The CDR3 contains 15 residues. Per the germline V gene, CDR1 is MNHEY and CDR2 is SMNVEV (reference sequence). Trimming shortened V by 6 bases and J by 4 bases, and 13 bases separated the two germline ends. The CDR3 sequence: CASSPQGSGANVLTF. In nucleotides, the CDR3 is TGTGCCAGCAGCCCACAGGGATCGGGGGCCAACGTCCTGACTTTC.

V gene TRBV30 combines with J gene TRBJ2-5, with D possibly matching TRBD2 (7 bases). V gave up 1 base and J gave up 5 bases, with 17 bases separating them. The germline V gene has CDR1 GTSNPN and CDR2 SVGIG (reference sequence). The CDR3 extends over 15 amino acids. The CDR3 spells CAWSEGGTPGETQYF. Here the CDR3 DNA reads TGTGCCTGGAGTGAGGGGGGGACACCCGGCGAGACCCAGTACTTC.

V usage is TRBV19 and J usage is TRBJ2-7, with 14 positions matching TRBD2. V gave up 5 bases and J gave up 6 bases; unmatched junction bases: 9. This CDR3 is 16 amino acids long. Per the germline V gene, CDR1 is LNHDA and CDR2 is SQIVND (reference sequence). CDR3 DNA: TGTGCCAGTAGTCTCGCTGGACTAGCGGGGGGCACCGAGCAGTACTTC. It encodes CASSLAGLAGGTEQYF.

The chain recombines TRBV10-3 with TRBJ2-7, with D maybe TRBD1 (6 bases). Per germline, CDR1 ENHRY and CDR2 SYGVKD. This CDR3 has 13 amino acids. Trimming pared 7 bases from V and 1 base from J, leaving 11 bases between. This CDR3 reads CAIKGQGSYEQYF. CDR3 nucleotides: TGTGCCATCAAAGGGCAGGGGTCCTACGAGCAGTACTTC.

The chain links TRBV30 to TRBJ2-7, with 7 nucleotides matching TRBD2. This CDR3 is built from 15 residues. V was pared by 0 bases and J by 3 bases, with 8 bases of the junction left unmatched. Per germline, CDR1 GTSNPN and CDR2 SVGIG (reference sequence). CDR3 loop: CAWSVRWGGRYEQYF. For the CDR3, the DNA is TGTGCCTGGAGTGTACGTTGGGGAGGGCGCTACGAGCAGTACTTC.